The TCR beta chain under discussion was sequenced for a study of cytomegalovirus exposure and HLA in healthy donors. General study points: Indistinguishable V segments, including TRBV6-2 and TRBV6-3, were excluded. Within an earlier analysis, most TCR beta V segments proved productive either about 87% or about 30% of the time.

Germline values: CDR1 MNHNY, CDR2 SVGAGI (reference sequence). The CDR3 sequence is 14 residues long. With 6 bases removed from V and 4 bases from J, the gap between germline ends came to 15 bases. The PCR ran on 60 Vbeta and 13 Jbeta primers. Repertoires were generated with immunoSEQ multiplex PCR, while TCRdb's copy carries only in-frame clones and drops some. Of 37,000 or so clones in the sample, around 69% were seen once. A single count supports this clone. Antigen unknown. V usage is TRBV6-6 and J usage is TRBJ1-2; D gene uncertain. Sequences were obtained from PBMCs. The clonotype originates from a young man in good health and CMV-seronegative. The CDR3 DNA reads as TGTGCCAGCAGAACGGAGAGGTCTCCCTATGGCTACACCTTC. It translates to CASRTERSPYGYTF.